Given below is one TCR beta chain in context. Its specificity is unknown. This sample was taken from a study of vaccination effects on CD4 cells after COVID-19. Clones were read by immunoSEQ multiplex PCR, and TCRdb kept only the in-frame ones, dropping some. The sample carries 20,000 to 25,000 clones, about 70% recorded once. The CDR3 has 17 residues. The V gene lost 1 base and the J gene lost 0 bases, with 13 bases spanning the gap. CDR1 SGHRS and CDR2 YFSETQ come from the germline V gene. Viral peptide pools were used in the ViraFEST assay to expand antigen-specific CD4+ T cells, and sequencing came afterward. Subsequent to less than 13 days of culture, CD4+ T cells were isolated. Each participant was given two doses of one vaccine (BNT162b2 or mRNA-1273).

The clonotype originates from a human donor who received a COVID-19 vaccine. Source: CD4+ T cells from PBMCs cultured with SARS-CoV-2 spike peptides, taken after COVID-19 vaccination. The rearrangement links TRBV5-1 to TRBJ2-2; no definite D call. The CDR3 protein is CASSLKVHLANTGELFF. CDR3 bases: TGCGCCAGCAGCTTGAAGGTCCACTTAGCGAACACCGGGGAGCTGTTTTTT.